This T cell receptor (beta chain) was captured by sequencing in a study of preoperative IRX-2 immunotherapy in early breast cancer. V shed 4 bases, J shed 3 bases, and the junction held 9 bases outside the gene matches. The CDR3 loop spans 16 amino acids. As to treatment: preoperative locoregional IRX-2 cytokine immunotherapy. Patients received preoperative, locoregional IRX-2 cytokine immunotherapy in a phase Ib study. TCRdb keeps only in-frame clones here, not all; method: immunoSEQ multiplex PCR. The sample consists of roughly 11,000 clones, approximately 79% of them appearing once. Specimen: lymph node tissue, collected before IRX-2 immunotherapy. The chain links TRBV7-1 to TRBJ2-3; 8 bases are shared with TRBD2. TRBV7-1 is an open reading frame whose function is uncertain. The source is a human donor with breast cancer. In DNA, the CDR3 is TGTGCCAGCAGCTTATTTAAGCGGGAGTCGACAGATACGCAGTATTTT. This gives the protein CASSLFKRESTDTQYF.